This TCR beta chain is from a study of T cell repertoires in ileal Crohn's disease. At the level of the study: Surgery for a complication: stricturing in 61%, penetrating in about 39%. M6 samples are neoterminal ileum biopsies from postoperative colonoscopy. Study-wide results and caveats: Every patient over 26.8% clonality showed endoscopic recurrence. Within the first postoperative year, endoscopy came at median approximately 6.9 months.

Time point here: neoterminal ileum biopsy at postoperative endoscopy, about 6 months after surgery. This clone was picked up one time. Its matching antigen is unknown. The CDR3 totals 16 residues. V lost 2 bases to trimming and J lost 0 bases, with 14 bases between them. The germline V gene has CDR1 KGHSH and CDR2 LQKENI. The repertoire was sequenced with immunoSEQ multiplex PCR; TCRdb's copy has only in-frame clones and lacks some. This sample carries more than 50,000 clones, 70% to 90% of them seen once, and the ten largest clones take about 2.1%. The rearrangement joins TRBV18 to TRBJ2-7; D ambiguous. The sample taken for sequencing was ileal tissue. The TCR comes from an adult with Crohn's disease. CDR3 DNA sequence: TGTGCCAGCTCACCAAGGAATCTTAGGAGCTCCTACGAGCAGTACTTC. It translates to CASSPRNLRSSYEQYF.